Listed below are T cell receptor beta chains from one sample, sequenced in a study of technical replicates of blood from a handful of donors. TCRdb's table, derived via immunoSEQ multiplex PCR, lists solely in-frame clones and lacks some. The sample has tens of thousands of clones; 90% to 96% are singletons. The sample comprised T cells isolated from PBMCs. The source of these receptors is a human donor in good health. The CDR3 runs from the conserved cysteine through the conserved F or W. The order of the fields is CDR3 DNA, CDR3 protein, D gene, J gene, V gene, clone size. D genes are given only for firm matches. Expanded clones get a size class; other rows say once, few or many, or leave the size out.

TGTGCCTGGGAGACAGGGCTGAACACTGAAGCTTTCTTT | CAWETGLNTEAFF | TRBD1 | TRBJ1-1 | TRBV30 | -
TGTGCCAGCAGTTTAACTGACAGCGCCACTGAAGCTTTCTTT | CASSLTDSATEAFF | - | TRBJ1-1 | TRBV28 | -
TGTGCCAGCAGCCAAGAAGGAGGCGGCACTGAAGCTTTCTTT | CASSQEGGGTEAFF | - | TRBJ1-1 | TRBV4-2 | -
TGCGCCAGCAGCTTTTTTCAGGACAGGTTATACTACGAGCAGTACTTC | CASSFFQDRLYYEQYF | TRBD1 | TRBJ2-7 | TRBV5-1 | -
TGTGCCAGCAGCGTCCAGGGCGGATTGGCTGGGGCCAACGTCCTGACTTTC | CASSVQGGLAGANVLTF | - | TRBJ2-6 | TRBV9 | -
TGTGCCAGCAGCCCGGAGGGAGTCGGGGATACGCAGTATTTT | CASSPEGVGDTQYF | - | TRBJ2-3 | TRBV9 | -
TGTGCCAGCTCACAGATGGGACAGGGAAACGGAAACACCATATATTTT | CASSQMGQGNGNTIYF | TRBD1 | TRBJ1-3 | TRBV18 | -
TGTGCCAGCTCACCGGACAACGCGAACACCGGGGAGCTGTTTTTT | CASSPDNANTGELFF | - | TRBJ2-2 | TRBV18 | -
TGTGCCAGCAGCGCTAGCGGGTATTACAATGAGCAGTTCTTC | CASSASGYYNEQFF | TRBD2 | TRBJ2-1 | TRBV13 | -
TGTGCCAGTACCCCTGCCAGGGATCCTAATGAAAAACTGTTTTTT | CASTPARDPNEKLFF | - | TRBJ1-4 | TRBV19 | once
TGTGCCAGCAGTGCGGAGACAGGGGTTCAGCCCCAGCATTTT | CASSAETGVQPQHF | TRBD1 | TRBJ1-5 | TRBV6-1 | once
TGTGCCAGCAGCTCCCCCAGCGGGAGCTCCTACGAGCAGTACTTC | CASSSPSGSSYEQYF | TRBD2 | TRBJ2-7 | TRBV7-2 | -
TGTGCCAGCAGCTTAGGACTAGCGGGTACCTACGAGCAGTACTTC | CASSLGLAGTYEQYF | TRBD2 | TRBJ2-7 | TRBV7-8 | once
TGTGCCTGGAGTGTACGAGGGTACTATGGCTACACCTTC | CAWSVRGYYGYTF | - | TRBJ1-2 | TRBV30 | -
TGTGCCTGGAGTGTACAAATTGGACTAGCGGGTACTGAGCAGTTCTTC | CAWSVQIGLAGTEQFF | TRBD2 | TRBJ2-1 | TRBV30 | -
TGTGCCAGCAGCCCAGCTGGTGGGACTAAAACGTACGAGCAGTACTTC | CASSPAGGTKTYEQYF | TRBD2 | TRBJ2-7 | TRBV11-2 | -
TGTGCCAGCAGTTTATCTTGGAACGGGTACGAGCAGTACTTC | CASSLSWNGYEQYF | - | TRBJ2-7 | TRBV28 | -
TGTGCCAGCAGCTTAGGGACAGCCTACGAGCAGTACTTC | CASSLGTAYEQYF | - | TRBJ2-7 | TRBV11-2 | -
TGCGCCAGCAGCCAAGATACCCCCTATGGGTTCTTC | CASSQDTPYGFF | - | TRBJ2-1 | TRBV4-3 | -
TGTGCCAGCAGACGACCGGGACAGGTGAACACTGAAGCTTTCTTT | CASRRPGQVNTEAFF | TRBD1 | TRBJ1-1 | TRBV6-5 | -
TGTGCCAGTAGTATTCGCAGGGGTGGGCAGCCCCAGCATTTT | CASSIRRGGQPQHF | - | TRBJ1-5 | TRBV19 | once
TGCGCCAGCAGCCCCCAGGGGACCATGAACACTGAAGCTTTCTTT | CASSPQGTMNTEAFF | - | TRBJ1-1 | TRBV4-1 | -
TGTGCCAGCAGCTTAGGGACTCCCGCCGATACGCAGTATTTT | CASSLGTPADTQYF | - | TRBJ2-3 | TRBV11-3 | few